This section outlines one T cell receptor (beta chain) sequence together with its context. What it binds is unknown. The data originate from a study of cytomegalovirus exposure and HLA in healthy donors. CDR3 size: 18 residues. Germline values: CDR1 SGHDN, CDR2 FVKESK. Trimming cost V 0 bases and J 0 bases, with 15 bases left between them. Amplification used 60 Vbeta primers and 13 Jbeta primers. Data came from immunoSEQ multiplex PCR; TCRdb stores just in-frame clones and leaves some out. The sample has about 140,000 clones; roughly four fifths are singletons. Regarding the study as a whole: Common viral pathogens (according to a later analysis) appeared linked to several of the most significant clusters. Using the classifier, cytomegalovirus status was reportedly diagnosed with high specificity and sensitivity.

The rearrangement links TRBV14 to TRBJ1-3, with D perhaps matching TRBD1 (6 bases). The sequenced material came from PBMCs. The TCR comes from a woman aged 40 to 50 in good health and CMV-seronegative. CDR3 in DNA: TGTGCCAGCAGCCAAGATGTAGGGGGTCTAAGCTCTGGAAACACCATATATTTT. Protein sequence: CASSQDVGGLSSGNTIYF.